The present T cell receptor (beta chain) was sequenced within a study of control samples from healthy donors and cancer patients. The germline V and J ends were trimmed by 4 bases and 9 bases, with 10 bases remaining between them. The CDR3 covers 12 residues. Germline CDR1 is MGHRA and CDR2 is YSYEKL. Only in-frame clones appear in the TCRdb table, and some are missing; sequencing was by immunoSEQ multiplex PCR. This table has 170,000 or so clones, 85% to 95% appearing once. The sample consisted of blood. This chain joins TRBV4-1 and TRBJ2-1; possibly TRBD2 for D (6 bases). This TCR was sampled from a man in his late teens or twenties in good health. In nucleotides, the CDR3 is TGCGCCAGCAGCCGCTTGGGAGGTGAGCAGTTCTTC. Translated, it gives CASSRLGGEQFF.